Below, 3 T cell receptor beta chains from the same sample are listed, as sequenced in a study of blood T cells in healthy people across ages. With a J-beta primer mix and a sample-barcoded 5' primer, a second PCR ran roughly 7 to 11 cycles. TCRdb re-called the 5' RACE reads through MiXCR, storing one row per CDR3 protein. The sample contains around 1,000,000 distinct CDR3 sequences, less than 25% of which appear only once. This sample also appeared in a second study, on T cells of mothers and their children.

Sample: blood. The receptors were gathered from a girl aged 2 to 9 in good health.

Only a few counts were recorded for this clonotype. The chain uses TRBV13 and TRBJ2-1; TRBD1 is a possible D gene (5 bases). CDR1 is PRHDT, CDR2 FYEKMQ, per germline (reference sequence). The V end lost 4 bases, the J end lost 3 bases, and 13 bases lay between the germline ends. The CDR3 runs 15 residues. Here the CDR3 DNA reads TGTGCCAGCAGCTGGCAGGGTTTACGCTACAATGAGCAGTTCTTC. Its protein is CASSWQGLRYNEQFF.

V gene TRBV4-3 combines with J gene TRBJ2-5; D may be TRBD1 (6 bases). The J call may be incorrect, as the DNA end agrees better with TRBJ2-7. The CDR3 extends over 16 amino acids. Per germline, CDR1 LGHNA and CDR2 YSLEER. The CDR3 sequence is CASSQGLRTVSYEQYF. CDR3 coding DNA: TGCGCCAGCAGCCAAGGTCTCAGGACAGTCTCCTACGAGCAGTACTTC.

This clonotype was seen a few times. The chain is built from TRBV2 and TRBJ1-4; D possibly corresponds to TRBD1 (5 bases). From germline, CDR1 is SNHLY and CDR2 FYNNEI. The CDR3 is 12 residues long. V lost 2 bases and J lost 14, with 12 bases in between. CDR3 in DNA: TGTGCCAGCAGTGAACGCAGAGGGGACCTGTTTTTT. Translating gives CASSERRGDLFF.